This T cell receptor (beta chain) was profiled in a study of cytomegalovirus exposure and HLA in healthy donors (dated by TCRdb to the late 2010s). With respect to the entire study: A later analysis indicated that the 120 validation repertoires were generated on the platform also employed for the 700 or so repertoires of the first cohort. The study aimed to test whether signatures of past pathogen exposure could be identified by cataloging public T cell receptors. Along with the roughly 670-subject first cohort, a separate validation cohort of some 130 different subjects was used. To predict cytomegalovirus infection status, the study combined high-throughput TCR immunosequencing, statistical association of individual TCRs with disease status, and machine learning. Study-level results and caveats: A total of 150 or so TCR beta chains were listed by the study as associated with cytomegalovirus. In vitro tests confirmed that a few of the cytomegalovirus-associated TCR beta chains recognize cytomegalovirus antigens. Across donors, most TCR sequences were observed very rarely, whereas some public TCRs were present in many individuals. All 120 or so repertoires were used to score co-occurrence in the validation cohort in a later analysis, because that analysis had no HLA typing for the cohort. Subsequent analysis determined that TCRs grouped into clusters in the first cohort also showed a tendency toward co-occurrence across the 120 validation repertoires, and 94% of cluster scores exceeded 0. The classifier was reported to diagnose cytomegalovirus status with high specificity and sensitivity in both the original cohort and the validation cohort. It was suggested by the authors that the approach could potentially be generalized to other disease states and immunological phenotypes.

Library method: the immunoSEQ multiplex PCR assay. As for how the authors treated the data: A statistical classification framework was built to diagnose cytomegalovirus status from the catalog of TCR beta chain sequences. TCRdb re-hosts the immuneACCESS table, in-frame sequences only. Its copies lack some clones; in the studies checked, an unresolved V gene accounts for under half of them, and the cause for the rest is not known. V and J calls and clone size come straight from that table; D and trimming were deduced from the DNA. The sample data list tens of thousands of clones, and 80% to 95% of these were observed just once. Jointly, the top ten make up about 3.6% of the sample. The donors were included in the validation cohort of 130 or so subjects, a group kept apart from the roughly 610-subject first cohort. In the case of this clone: There is no known antigen for this receptor. There are no base qualities to consult, and no much larger clone falls within one base.

The receptor comes from a woman aged 25 to 39 in good health and CMV-seronegative. The material sequenced was PBMCs.

The nucleotide sequence is TGTGCCAGCAGCCAGCGCGGCGGGGAGCTGTTTTTT. It translates to CASSQRGGELFF. The chain links TRBV9 with TRBJ2-2; no D gene can be assigned with confidence. The CDR1 and CDR2 encoded by the germline V gene are SGDLS and YYNGEE. The CDR3 holds 12 amino acids from the cysteine to the phenylalanine. CDR3 DNA is the only sequence kept; it has 36 bases, read in frame from the first base. Trimming at the junction amounts to 4 bases on V and 7 bases on J, and the germline ends lie 8 bases apart.